The source of this T cell receptor beta chain is a study of T cell repertoires in cytomegalovirus infection. This CDR3 contains 14 residues. V lost 2 bases, J lost 9 bases, and 14 bases lay in between. CDR1 is MNHNY and CDR2 is SVGAGI in the germline V gene (reference sequence). Via MiXCR, TCRdb re-called the reads, giving one row per CDR3 protein. The sample lists fewer than 850,000 distinct CDR3 sequences, just under 30% occurring once. About this clonotype itself: Its cognate antigen is unknown.

Broader study findings: Dominating the ex vivo response were HLA-C-restricted CMV-specific TCR beta clonotypes.

The material was cultured CD8+ T cells from PBMCs, obtained from culture after CMV antigen stimulation. The sequence derives from a human donor in good health (CMV status not recorded). Some clones in this sample may be carry-over from other donors' samples. The chain employs TRBV6-6 and TRBJ2-1; tentative D call: TRBD2 (5 bases). The CDR3 nucleotides read TGTGCCAGCAGTTACGAGTTATGGGAGATTGAGCAGTTCTTC. Its translation is CASSYELWEIEQFF.